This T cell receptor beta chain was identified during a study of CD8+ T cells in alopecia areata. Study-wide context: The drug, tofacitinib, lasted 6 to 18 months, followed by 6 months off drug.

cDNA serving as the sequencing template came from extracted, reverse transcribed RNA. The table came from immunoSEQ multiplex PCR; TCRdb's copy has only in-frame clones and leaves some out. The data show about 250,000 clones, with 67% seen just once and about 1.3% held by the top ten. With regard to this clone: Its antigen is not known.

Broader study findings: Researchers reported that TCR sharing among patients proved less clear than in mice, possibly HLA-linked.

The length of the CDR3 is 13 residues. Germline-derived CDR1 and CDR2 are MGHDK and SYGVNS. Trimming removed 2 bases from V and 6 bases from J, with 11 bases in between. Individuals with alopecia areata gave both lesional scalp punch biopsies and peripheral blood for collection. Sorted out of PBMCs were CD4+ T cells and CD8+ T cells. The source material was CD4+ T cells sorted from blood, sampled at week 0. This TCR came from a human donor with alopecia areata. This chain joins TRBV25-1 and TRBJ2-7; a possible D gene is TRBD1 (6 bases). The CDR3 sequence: CASSEHTDSEQYF. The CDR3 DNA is TGTGCCAGCAGTGAACACACGGACAGCGAGCAGTACTTC.